A single sample is the source of the 5 T cell receptor beta chains below, sequenced in a study of blood T cell repertoires in COVID-19. TCRdb's copy holds only in-frame clones and misses some; the assay was immunoSEQ multiplex PCR. The sample contains some 120,000 clones, about 90% of which appear only once. Sequenced material: peripheral blood. These receptors all come from a woman in her sixties or seventies with acute or convalescent COVID-19.

This clone was found once. This rearrangement joins TRBV5-4 to TRBJ2-2, with 8 bases that match TRBD1. The V and J ends lost 3 bases and 6 bases, in that order; junction bases with no gene match: 7. Germline V lookup: CDR1 SGHNT, CDR2 YYREEE (reference sequence). The CDR3 length is 15 residues. The CDR3 nucleotides are TGTGCCAGCAGCTCCGGACAGGGTCGCCCCGGGGAGCTGTTTTTT. It yields the protein CASSSGQGRPGELFF.

This clone was detected only once. This chain uses TRBV6-5 with TRBJ1-4; TRBD1 agrees at 7 bases. This CDR3 is built from 14 residues. With V trimmed by 7 bases and J by 0 bases, 2 bases remained unmatched. CDR1 and CDR2 from the germline V gene are MNHEY and SVGAGI. The CDR3 region is CASTGQATNEKLFF. The CDR3 DNA reads as TGTGCCAGCACCGGACAGGCAACTAATGAAAAACTGTTTTTT.

The genes are TRBV5-1 and TRBJ1-4; D is perhaps TRBD1 (6 bases). V dropped 1 base and J dropped 5 bases, with 12 bases sitting between them. Germline CDR1 is SGHRS and CDR2 is YFSETQ. The CDR3 consists of 15 residues. Here the CDR3 reads CASSLIGGRNEKLFF. The CDR3 DNA reads as TGCGCCAGCAGCTTGATCGGGGGGCGGAATGAAAAACTGTTTTTT.

The gene calls are TRBV19 and TRBJ2-2; 8 nucleotides match TRBD1. CDR1 is LNHDA and CDR2 is SQIVND in the germline V gene (reference sequence). Trimming removed 5 bases from V and 10 bases from J; junction bases left unmatched: 9. CDR3 length equals 14 residues. CDR3 DNA sequence: TGTGCCAGTAGTTTCTTGCAGGGGGCTGCGGAGCTGTTTTTT. Amino acids: CASSFLQGAAELFF. The whole variable domain, filled in from reference TRBV19 and TRBJ2-2, reads DGGITQSPKYLFRKEGQNVTLSCEQNLNHDAMYWYRQDPGQGLRLIYYSQIVNDFQKGDIAEGYSVSREKKESFPLTVTSAQKNPTAFYLCASSFLQGAAELFFGEGSRLTVL.

The chain uses TRBV19 and TRBJ2-3; TRBD2 aligns across 9 bases. This CDR3 spans 15 amino acids. The germline V gene has CDR1 LNHDA and CDR2 SQIVND (reference sequence). The ends lost 6 bases at V and 5 bases at J; junction bases unmatched: 9. CDR3 coding DNA: TGTGCCAGTAGGGTTAGCGGGAGTCCCCGAGATACGCAGTATTTT. Translating gives CASRVSGSPRDTQYF.